The subject of this entry is one TCR beta chain. The sample comes from a study of blood T cell repertoires in COVID-19. At the level of the study: From the United States, Italy and Spain came samples of acute and convalescent COVID-19. T cells, B-cell-depleted T cells, or PBMCs provided the cDNA or gDNA that served as material.

V gave up 0 bases and J gave up 0 bases, with 6 bases separating them. CDR1 is SGHRS, CDR2 YFSETQ, per germline. CDR3 size: 14 residues. In the study's own analysis: Nucleated cell number was recorded as an estimate derived from reference gene primer amplification. The assay was immunoSEQ multiplex PCR, and TCRdb's table has in-frame clones only and misses some. V and J calls and clone size follow that table, whereas D and trimming were derived from the DNA. This table holds 25,000 to 30,000 clones, approximately 93% found once. The specimen sequenced was peripheral blood. The genes are TRBV5-1 and TRBJ1-1; D is undetermined. The TCR sequence derives from a human donor with active COVID-19. The donor label of this sample is uncertain. The CDR3 region has the DNA TGCGCCAGCAGCTTGGGAGGGCTGAACACTGAAGCTTTCTTT. Its translation: CASSLGGLNTEAFF. The whole variable domain, remainder taken from reference TRBV5-1 and TRBJ1-1, is KAGVTQTPRYLIKTRGQQVTLSCSPISGHRSVSWYQQTPGQGLQFLFEYFSETQRNKGNFPGRFSGRQFSNSRSEMNVSTLELGDSALYLCASSLGGLNTEAFFGQGTRLTVV.